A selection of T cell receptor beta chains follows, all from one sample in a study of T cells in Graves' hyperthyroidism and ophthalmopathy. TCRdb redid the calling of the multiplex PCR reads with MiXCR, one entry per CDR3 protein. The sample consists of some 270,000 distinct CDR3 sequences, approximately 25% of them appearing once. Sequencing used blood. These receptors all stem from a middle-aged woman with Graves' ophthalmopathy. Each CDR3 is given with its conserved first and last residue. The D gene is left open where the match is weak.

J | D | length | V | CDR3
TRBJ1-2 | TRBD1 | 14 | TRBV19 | CASRQQGANYGYTF
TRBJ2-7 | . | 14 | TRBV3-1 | CASSQDISYYEQYF
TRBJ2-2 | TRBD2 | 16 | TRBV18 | CASSPAGGPLTGELFF
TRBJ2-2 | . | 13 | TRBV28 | CASSLLARGELFF
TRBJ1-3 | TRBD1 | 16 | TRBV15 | CATSDRQGISGNTIYF
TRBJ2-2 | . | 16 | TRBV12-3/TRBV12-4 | CASSLTTASNTGELFF
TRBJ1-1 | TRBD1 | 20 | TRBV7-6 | CASSLGTGGVRANGDTEAFF
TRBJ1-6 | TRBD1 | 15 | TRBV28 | CASSPPGQGFSPLHF
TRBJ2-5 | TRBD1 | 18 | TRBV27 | CASKALRIPGQGDETQYF
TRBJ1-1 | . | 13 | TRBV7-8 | CASSTQMNTEAFF
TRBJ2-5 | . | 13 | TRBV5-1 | CASSLGRAQTQYF
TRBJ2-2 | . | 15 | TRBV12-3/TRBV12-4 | CASSSRVLSTGELFF
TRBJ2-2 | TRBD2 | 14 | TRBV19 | CASSRLAGAGELFF
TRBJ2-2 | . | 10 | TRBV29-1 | CSVDTGELFF
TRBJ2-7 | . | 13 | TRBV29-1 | CSVEGVIAGEQYF
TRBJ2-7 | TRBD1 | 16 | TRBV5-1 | CASSLSGTGGKYEQYF
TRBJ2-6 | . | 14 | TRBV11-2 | CASSLNIGANVLTF
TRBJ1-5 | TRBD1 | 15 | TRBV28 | CASSFTTGGTQPQHF
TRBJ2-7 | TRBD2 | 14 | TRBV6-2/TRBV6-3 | CASRPRGTNYEQYF
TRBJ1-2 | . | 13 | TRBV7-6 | CASSEGMGYGYTF
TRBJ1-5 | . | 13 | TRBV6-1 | CASRRGPNQPQHF
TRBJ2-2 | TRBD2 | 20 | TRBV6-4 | CASQQGDRSAGGSNTGELFF
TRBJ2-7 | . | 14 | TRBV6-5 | CATPIDPPFGEQYF
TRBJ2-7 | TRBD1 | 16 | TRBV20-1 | CSARDPGTGTTYEQYF
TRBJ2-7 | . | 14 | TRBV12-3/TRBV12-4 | CASTGTGPSYEQYF
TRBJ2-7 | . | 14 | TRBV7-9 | CASSLGKDLGEQYF
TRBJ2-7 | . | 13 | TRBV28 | CASSLVTAYEQYF
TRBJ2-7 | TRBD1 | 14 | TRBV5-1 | CASSVGTGVHEQYF
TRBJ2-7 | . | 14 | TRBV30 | CAWRTPVDGYEQYF
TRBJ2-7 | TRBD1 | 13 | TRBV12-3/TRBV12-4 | CASSISQGYEQYF
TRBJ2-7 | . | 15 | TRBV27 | CASSFGGPGGYEQYF
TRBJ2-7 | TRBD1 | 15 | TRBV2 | CASSDLRTGGYEQYF
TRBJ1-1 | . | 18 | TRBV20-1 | CSARDHIGGGGLCTEAFF
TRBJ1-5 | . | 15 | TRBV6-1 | CASSVDTYSNQPQHF
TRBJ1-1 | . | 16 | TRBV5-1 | CASSLGAGTANTEAFF
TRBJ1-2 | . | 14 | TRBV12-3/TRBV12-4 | CASSTGQRHYGYTF
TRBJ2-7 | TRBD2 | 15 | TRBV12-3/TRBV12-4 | CASSTTTSGTYEQYF
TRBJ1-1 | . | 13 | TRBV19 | CASKVRENTEAFF
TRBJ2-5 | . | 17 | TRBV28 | CASSSIHRTRRGETQYF
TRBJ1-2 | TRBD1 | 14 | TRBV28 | CASSLTGGYSRYTF
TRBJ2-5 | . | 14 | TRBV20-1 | CSVRGLGKRETQYF
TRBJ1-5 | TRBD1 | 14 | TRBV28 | CASSVGQGYQPQHF
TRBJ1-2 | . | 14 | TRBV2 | CASSEHTGTYGYTF
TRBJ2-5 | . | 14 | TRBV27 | CVGSFGGKRETQYF
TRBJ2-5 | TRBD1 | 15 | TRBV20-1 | CSAATGTGVRETQYF
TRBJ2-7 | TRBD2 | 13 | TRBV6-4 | CASTDSGSGEQYF
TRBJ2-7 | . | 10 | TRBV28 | CASTLGGQYF
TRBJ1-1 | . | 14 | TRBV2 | CASSGLTGTTEAFF
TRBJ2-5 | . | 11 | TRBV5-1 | CASTRGRTQYF
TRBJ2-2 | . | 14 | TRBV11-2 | CASSLGPNTGELFF
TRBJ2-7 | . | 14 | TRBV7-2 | CASSLWGASYEQYF
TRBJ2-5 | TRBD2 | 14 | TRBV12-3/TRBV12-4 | CASSIAGGQETQYF
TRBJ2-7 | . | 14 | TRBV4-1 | CASSQGRGAYEQYF
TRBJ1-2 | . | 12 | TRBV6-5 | CASSYGSNGYTF
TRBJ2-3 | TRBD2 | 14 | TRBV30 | CAWSRAGGRDTQYF
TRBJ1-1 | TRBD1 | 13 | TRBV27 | CASSWTGYTEAFF
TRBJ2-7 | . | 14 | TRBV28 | CASATRGTSYEQYF
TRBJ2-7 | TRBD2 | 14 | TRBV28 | CASSPFSGRNEQYF
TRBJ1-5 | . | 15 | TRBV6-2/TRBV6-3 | CASSYSIRLNQPQHF